This paragraph covers one T cell receptor (beta chain) sequence. Followed over time, Seattle patients had been enrolled while infection was active. This specimen belongs to a study of blood T cell repertoires in COVID-19. The wider study: Some COVID-19 samples were acute and others convalescent; all came from the United States, Italy and Spain.

Source study methods: Reference gene primer amplification gave nucleated cell count estimates. Produced via immunoSEQ multiplex PCR; TCRdb's table is partial and in-frame only. D and trimming were read from the DNA, whereas the V and J calls and clone size are those reported in that table. The sample records approximately 180,000 clones, more than 75% being singletons. Trimming took 3 bases from V and 0 from J; bases not matched to a gene: 6. Per germline, CDR1 SGHRS and CDR2 YFSETQ. The CDR3 contains 17 residues. The sample taken for sequencing was peripheral blood. The TCR sequence derives from a person between 70 and 80 years old with COVID-19, enrolled during active disease. The genes are TRBV5-1 and TRBJ2-1, with 10 bases lining up with TRBD2. Written as DNA, the CDR3 is TGCGCCAGCAGCTCGTTAGCGGGGGGTGCCTCCTACAATGAGCAGTTCTTC. Its protein is CASSSLAGGASYNEQFF. The full variable domain, completed using reference TRBV5-1 and TRBJ2-1, is KAGVTQTPRYLIKTRGQQVTLSCSPISGHRSVSWYQQTPGQGLQFLFEYFSETQRNKGNFPGRFSGRQFSNSRSEMNVSTLELGDSALYLCASSSLAGGASYNEQFFGPGTRLTVL.